This T cell receptor beta chain was profiled in a study of human T cells and chemical hapten exposure. As for the study in general: Per-sample TCR yield variation was attributed mainly to small pooled library volume differences.

Unfractionated whole blood served as the source for total RNA extraction. Germline lookup yields CDR1 PRHDT and CDR2 FYEKMQ (reference sequence). The CDR3 covers 15 residues. V shed 3 bases, J shed 4 bases, and the junction held 5 bases outside the gene matches. As regards this clonotype: Its matching antigen is unknown.

The library put unique molecular identifiers onto individual cDNA molecules. In the original workflow: Sample TCR counts, which ranged from 23,224 to 690,600, had a median of roughly 96,000. TCRdb re-derived calls from the reads in MiXCR, one entry per CDR3 protein. These V and J calls are TCRdb output, not the study's own analysis. The sample shows around 120,000 distinct CDR3 sequences, over 7.5% of them seen only once. Study-wide findings and caveats: With DPC sensitization, TCRs exceeding 1 in 1000 frequency showed no change.

The sequence came from a human donor in good health. Some clones in this sample may be carry-over from other donors' samples. Sample: whole blood. The chain links TRBV13 to TRBJ2-1; 8 positions agree with TRBD2. Written as DNA, the CDR3 is TGTGCCAGCAGCTTTCCTAGCGGGTATTACAATGAGCAGTTCTTC. Its translation is CASSFPSGYYNEQFF.